The 23 T cell receptor beta chains listed next were all sequenced from one sample in a study of regulatory T cells in long-lasting Graves disease. Time point here: newly diagnosed GD, antithyroid drugs for less than 3 months. Isolated PBMC RNA provided the starting material for the TCR library. With iRepertoire HTBI primers and Arm-PCR of CDR3 regions, TCR beta libraries were built. TCRdb re-called the multiplex PCR reads through MiXCR, storing one row per CDR3 protein. The table lists about 240,000 distinct CDR3 sequences, around 20% of them singletons. This sample comprised peripheral blood mononuclear cells (PBMCs), obtained at new diagnosis, from a patient treated with antithyroid drugs. These receptors were collected from a female donor with Graves disease.

The table lists this clonotype with many counts. The genes are TRBV27 and TRBJ2-2; D uncertain. The germline V gene has CDR1 MNHEY and CDR2 SMNVEV (reference sequence). The CDR3 is 13 residues long. V was trimmed by 5 bases and J by 6 bases, leaving 10 bases between them. This CDR3 is CASSRTRPGELFF. DNA of the CDR3: TGTGCCAGCAGTCGCACCCGGCCCGGGGAGCTGTTTTTT.

The rearrangement uses TRBV5-4 and TRBJ2-7; TRBD1 aligns across 9 bases. There are 15 residues in the CDR3. V gave up 4 bases and J gave up 5 bases; unmatched junction bases: 10. CDR1 is SGHNT, CDR2 YYREEE, per germline (reference sequence). The DNA for the CDR3 is TGTGCCAGCAGCCGCAAAGGACAGGGGACCAACGAGCAGTACTTC. Translation gives CASSRKGQGTNEQYF.

This clonotype was found many times. J is TRBJ2-1 and V is TRBV6-2 or TRBV6-3, with D possibly being TRBD1 or TRBD2 (5 bases each). Germline lookup yields CDR1 MNHEY and CDR2 SVGEGT. This CDR3 has 13 residues. The V end lost 5 bases, the J end lost 9 bases, and 14 bases lay between the germline ends. The CDR3 DNA reads as TGTGCCAGCAGTGAGACAGCGGTCGGTGAGCAGTTCTTC. This translates into CASSETAVGEQFF.

Of note for this clonotype: This probably arose from a read error, given a far larger clone one base away. The chain employs TRBV7-9 and TRBJ2-1; D gene unclear. The CDR3 extends over 14 amino acids. Germline V CDR1 and CDR2: SEHNR, FQNEAQ (reference sequence). V lost 2 bases and J 12 bases, leaving 17 bases between the germline ends. This chain's CDR3 is CASSLWGGYDGQFF. CDR3 DNA sequence: TGTGCCAGCAGCTTATGGGGTGGTTACGATGGGCAGTTCTTC. Combining the CDR3 with reference TRBV7-9 and TRBJ2-1 gives the whole variable domain DTGVSQNPRHKITKRGQNVTFRCDPISEHNRLYWYRQTLGQGPEFLTYFQNEAQLEKSRLLSDRFSAERPKGSFSTLEIQRTEQGDSAMYLCASSLWGGYDGQFFGPGTRLTVL.

This clonotype was recorded at least ten times. The J gene is TRBJ1-1, the V gene TRBV6-4; D uncertain. Germline values: CDR1 MRHNA, CDR2 SNTAGT. Trimming took 3 bases from V and 0 from J, leaving 5 bases between them. The CDR3 runs to 13 residues. Written as DNA, the CDR3 is TGTGCCAGCAGTGAGGAAGTGAACACTGAAGCTTTCTTT. It translates to CASSEEVNTEAFF.

This clonotype was counted only a few times. The rearrangement links TRBV27 to TRBJ1-5; 8 nucleotides align to TRBD1. After removal of 4 bases from V and 4 bases from J, the junction contained 3 bases not matched to a gene. This CDR3 spans 14 amino acids. The germline V gene has CDR1 MNHEY and CDR2 SMNVEV (reference sequence). CDR3 residues: CASSSDRENQPQHF. CDR3 nucleotide sequence: TGTGCCAGCAGTTCGGACAGGGAAAATCAGCCCCAGCATTTT.

There are many counts of this clonotype. The chain has TRBV3-1 and TRBJ2-7; possibly TRBD2 for D (7 bases). Looked up from germline, CDR1 is LGHDT and CDR2 is YNNKEL (reference sequence). Trimming removed 6 bases at V and 4 bases at J, with 19 bases between. The CDR3 is 15 amino acids. CDR3 nucleotide sequence: TGTGCCAGCAGAAGGGGGGGAGAGCCTAAGTACGAGCAGTACTTC. Translation: CASRRGGEPKYEQYF.

This clonotype was seen at least ten times. The V call is TRBV5-6, the J call TRBJ1-5; maybe TRBD1 (5 bases). V was cut by 4 bases and J by 2 bases, with 13 bases left in between. Germline CDR1 is SGHDT and CDR2 is YYEEEE. CDR3 length: 15 residues. In DNA, the CDR3 is TGTGCCAGCAGCCCCTCCAGGGCGGGCAATCAGCCCCAGCATTTT. Its protein product is CASSPSRAGNQPQHF.

At least ten counts were recorded for this clonotype. V is TRBV7-3 and J is TRBJ2-3, with a possible D match to TRBD1 (5 bases). V lost 1 base to trimming and J lost 2 bases, with 10 bases between them. Germline values: CDR1 SGHTA, CDR2 FQGTGA. The CDR3 extends over 15 amino acids. CDR3 nucleotides: TGTGCCAGCAGCTTAAGGGGCCCCCCCACAGATACGCAGTATTTT. Its protein is CASSLRGPPTDTQYF.

About this clonotype: This sequence may be a read error, since a much larger clone differs from it by one base. This chain links TRBV28 with TRBJ2-7, with 8 bases aligning to TRBD2. The trim removed 2 bases at V and 2 bases at J, leaving 8 bases unmatched. From germline, CDR1 is MDHEN and CDR2 SYDVKM. This CDR3 is built from 16 residues. CDR3 sequence: CASSLGLAGLTYEQYF. CDR3 DNA sequence: TGTGCCAGCAGTTTAGGATTAGCGGGGCTCACCTACGAGCAGTACTTC.

This clonotype came up many times. The J gene is TRBJ2-5, the V gene TRBV27; TRBD2 agrees at 12 bases. V shed 8 bases, J shed 1 base, and the junction held 5 bases outside the gene matches. Germline lookup yields CDR1 MNHEY and CDR2 SMNVEV (reference sequence). The CDR3 totals 15 residues. The CDR3 is CASGRLAGVQETQYF. In DNA, the CDR3 is TGTGCCAGCGGCAGACTAGCGGGGGTCCAAGAGACCCAGTACTTC.

This clonotype was counted many times. This chain connects TRBV12-3 or TRBV12-4 to TRBJ1-2, with TRBD1 as a possible D gene (5 bases). V was pared by 6 bases and J by 2 bases, with 13 bases between. CDR3 size: 14 residues. The CDR3, as DNA: TGTGCCAGCAGCCGCATCGACAGCAACTATGGCTACACCTTC. It encodes CASSRIDSNYGYTF.

This clonotype was observed many times. The chain joins TRBV5-1 to TRBJ2-7, with 8 bases lining up with TRBD2. Germline loops: CDR1 SGHRS, CDR2 YFSETQ. V was pared by 6 bases and J by 4 bases, with 12 bases of the junction left unmatched. The CDR3 has 15 amino acids. This chain's CDR3 is CASKRTREASYEQYF. CDR3 nucleotides: TGCGCCAGCAAAAGGACGCGGGAGGCGTCTTACGAGCAGTACTTC.

This clonotype appeared many times. The chain recombines TRBV2 with TRBJ2-1, with 9 positions matching TRBD2. J was trimmed by 9 bases and V by 0 bases; bases with no gene match: 12. CDR1 is SNHLY and CDR2 is FYNNEI in the germline V gene. CDR3 length: 17 amino acids. The CDR3 region has the DNA TGTGCCAGCAGTGAAGCGCTTCTTCTTGGCGGGGGGGCTGAGCAGTTCTTC. Translation gives CASSEALLLGGGAEQFF.

In this sample, this clonotype turned up a few times. Possible read error: a much larger clone is one base away. This sequence joins TRBV6-1 and TRBJ1-3; D call uncertain. Germline CDR1 reads MNHNS; CDR2 reads SASEGT. Trimming shortened V by 6 bases and J by 0 bases, and 12 bases separated the two germline ends. The CDR3 length is 15 residues. CDR3 bases: TGTGCCAGCAGCAACAGTTGGAGCTCTGGAAACACCATATATTTT. It encodes CASSNSWSSGNTIYF.

This clonotype was recorded at least ten times. The chain couples TRBV7-2 to TRBJ2-5, with 8 positions matching TRBD1. J gave up 4 bases and V 5 bases, and 9 bases lay outside the gene matches. CDR3 length equals 15 residues. Germline V lookup: CDR1 SGHTA, CDR2 FQGNSA. The CDR3 sequence is CASSQRTGYRETQYF. The CDR3, as DNA: TGTGCCAGCAGCCAGCGGACAGGGTATAGAGAGACCCAGTACTTC.

At least ten counts were recorded for this clonotype. This chain links TRBV28 with TRBJ2-7; D assignment may be TRBD1 or TRBD2 (5 bases each). The germline CDR1 and CDR2 sequences are MDHEN and SYDVKM. The germline V and J ends were trimmed by 8 bases and 4 bases, with 12 bases remaining between them. The CDR3 is made up of 12 amino acids. CDR3 amino acids: CASSQWGYEQYF. CDR3 sequence (DNA): TGTGCCAGCTCTCAGTGGGGGTACGAGCAGTACTTC.

As concerns this clonotype: Germline is not matched at one junction end, which may reflect a read error. This sequence joins TRBV3-1 and TRBJ2-7; tentatively, D is TRBD1 or TRBD2 (6 bases each). Germline V gives CDR1 LGHDT, CDR2 YNNKEL (reference sequence). The CDR3 spans 15 residues. The CDR3 reads CASNQFGGQPNEQYF. The CDR3 DNA reads as TGTGCCAGCAACCAATTCGGGGGCCAACCTAACGAGCAGTACTTC.

This clonotype was counted ten times or more. V and J are TRBV2 and TRBJ2-7, with D possibly being TRBD2 (5 bases). The length of the CDR3 is 13 residues. Per the germline V gene, CDR1 is SNHLY and CDR2 is FYNNEI. Trimming took 2 bases from V and 7 from J, leaving 12 bases between them. This CDR3 is CASSEREMREQYF. CDR3 nucleotide sequence: TGTGCCAGCAGTGAAAGGGAGATGCGGGAGCAGTACTTC.

The chain couples TRBV2 to TRBJ2-5; TRBD2 is a possible D gene (6 bases). Per the germline V gene, CDR1 is SNHLY and CDR2 is FYNNEI. The V end lost 5 bases, the J end lost 7 bases, and 14 bases lay between the germline ends. The CDR3 extends over 13 amino acids. This CDR3 is CASSRGAGATQYF. The CDR3 region has the DNA TGTGCCAGCAGTCGCGGGGCCGGGGCGACCCAGTACTTC.

This clonotype has just a few counts. This sequence is one base from a far larger clone and is likely a read error. This chain uses TRBV11-3 with TRBJ2-2, with D maybe TRBD2 (5 bases). Trimming cost V 5 bases and J 5 bases, with 15 bases left between them. This CDR3 spans 15 amino acids. Germline V lookup: CDR1 SGHNT, CDR2 YENEEA. The CDR3 DNA is TGTGCCAGCAGCCAAGGGCGGACGGGGACCGGGGAGCTGTTTTTT. This encodes CASSQGRTGTGELFF.

This clonotype was detected many times. V gene TRBV20-1 combines with J gene TRBJ2-7, with D maybe TRBD2 (7 bases). CDR1 is DFQATT, CDR2 SNEGSKA, per germline (reference sequence). CDR3 length: 13 amino acids. V shed 0 bases and J shed 7 bases, with 13 bases lying between them. The CDR3 is CSARDPGRGEQYF. The CDR3, as DNA: TGCAGTGCTAGAGATCCAGGGAGGGGGGAGCAGTACTTC.

This clonotype has ten or more counts. V usage is TRBV6-1 and J usage is TRBJ1-1; 7 positions agree with TRBD1. Germline CDR1 is MNHNS and CDR2 is SASEGT. The CDR3 is made up of 14 amino acids. Losses at the gene ends were 7 bases for V and 4 bases for J; bases not matched to a gene: 9. CDR3 protein: CASNRGSGRTEAFF. The CDR3 DNA follows: TGTGCCAGCAACAGGGGTTCGGGACGCACTGAAGCTTTCTTT.